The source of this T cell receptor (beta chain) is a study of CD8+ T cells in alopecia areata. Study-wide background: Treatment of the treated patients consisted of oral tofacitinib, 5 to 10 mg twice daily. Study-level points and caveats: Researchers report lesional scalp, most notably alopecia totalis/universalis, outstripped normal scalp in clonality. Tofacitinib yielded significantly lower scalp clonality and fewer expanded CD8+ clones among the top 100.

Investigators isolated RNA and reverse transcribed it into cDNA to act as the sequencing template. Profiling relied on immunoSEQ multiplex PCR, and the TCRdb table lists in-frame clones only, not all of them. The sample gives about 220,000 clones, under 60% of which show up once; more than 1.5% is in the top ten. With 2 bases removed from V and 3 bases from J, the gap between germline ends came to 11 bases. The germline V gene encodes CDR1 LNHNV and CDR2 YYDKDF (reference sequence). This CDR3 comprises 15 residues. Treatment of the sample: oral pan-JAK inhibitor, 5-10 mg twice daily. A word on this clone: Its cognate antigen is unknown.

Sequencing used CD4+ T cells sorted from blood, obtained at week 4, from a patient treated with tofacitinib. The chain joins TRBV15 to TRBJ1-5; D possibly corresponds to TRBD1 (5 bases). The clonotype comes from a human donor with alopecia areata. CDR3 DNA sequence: TGTGCCACCAGCAGATCTTCAGGGAACAATCAGCCCCAGCATTTT. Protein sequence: CATSRSSGNNQPQHF.